Listed below are T cell receptor beta chains from one sample, sequenced in a study of CD8+ T cells in alopecia areata. Some clones are missing from TCRdb's copy, which holds only in-frame ones; the method was immunoSEQ multiplex PCR. The table lists roughly 190,000 clones, approximately 60% of them singletons. The specimen comprised CD4+ T cells sorted from blood, sampled at week 4, from a patient treated with tofacitinib. The receptors stem from a human donor with alopecia areata. The CDR3 runs from the conserved cysteine through the conserved F or W. The D gene is left open where the match is weak. The size field is filled for only some rows; it gives once, few, many or a size class.

>TRBV27|NA|NA|TRBJ2-7|13
TGTGCCAGCAGTGCCTACCTTCGTCCCGAGCAGTACTTC
CASSAYLRPEQYF
>TRBV6-5|NA|NA|TRBJ1-5|15
TGTGCCAGCAGTTACTCTGGCCCGGGGGCTCAGCCCCAGCATTTT
CASSYSGPGAQPQHF
>TRBV30|TRBD2|NA|TRBJ2-1|14
TGTGCCTGGAGTGTCGGAGCGGGAGGTAATGAGCAGTTCTTC
CAWSVGAGGNEQFF
>TRBV15|TRBD1|NA|TRBJ1-2|16
TGTGCCACCAGCAGAGATCCGGGACAGGGGCTTAATGGCTACACCTTC
CATSRDPGQGLNGYTF
>TRBV7-2|TRBD2|NA|TRBJ2-7|15
TGTGCCAGCAGCTCCGCGACTAGCGGGCCCTACGAGCAGTACTTC
CASSSATSGPYEQYF
>TRBV7-9|NA|NA|TRBJ1-4|15
TGTGCCAGCAGCTCCAACAGGGACCTTAGTGAAAAACTGTTTTTT
CASSSNRDLSEKLFF
>TRBV29-1|NA|NA|TRBJ1-5|13
TGCAGCGTTGAAGATCAGCCCGGTCAGCCCCAGCATTTT
CSVEDQPGQPQHF
>TRBV14|TRBD1|NA|TRBJ2-5|15
TGTGCCAGCAGCCAGGACAGGGGTGGCGGAGAGACCCAGTACTTC
CASSQDRGGGETQYF
>TRBV7-2|TRBD2|few|TRBJ2-6|16
TGTGCCAGCAGCTTAGGCTTTGTAGCGGGAGTTATCGTCCTGACTTTC
CASSLGFVAGVIVLTF
>TRBV5-6|TRBD1|NA|TRBJ2-5|14
TGTGCCAGCAGCCGGGGACAGGGGTTTGAGACCCAGTACTTC
CASSRGQGFETQYF